This T cell receptor beta chain was sequenced during a study of control samples from healthy donors and cancer patients. V was clipped by 5 bases and J by 4 bases; unmatched bases: 16. The CDR3 contains 17 residues. Germline V lookup: CDR1 LNHDA, CDR2 SQIVND (reference sequence). This table comes from immunoSEQ multiplex PCR, and its TCRdb copy is limited to in-frame clones, with some not included. The sample holds 95,000 to 130,000 clones, 88% seen once. V is TRBV19 and J is TRBJ2-5, with 7 nucleotides matching TRBD1. The receptor's source is a woman aged 70-85 years in good health. Material: blood. CDR3 protein: CASSPLEGAALGETQYF. The DNA of the CDR3 is TGTGCCAGTAGTCCACTCGAGGGGGCCGCCCTCGGAGAGACCCAGTACTTC.